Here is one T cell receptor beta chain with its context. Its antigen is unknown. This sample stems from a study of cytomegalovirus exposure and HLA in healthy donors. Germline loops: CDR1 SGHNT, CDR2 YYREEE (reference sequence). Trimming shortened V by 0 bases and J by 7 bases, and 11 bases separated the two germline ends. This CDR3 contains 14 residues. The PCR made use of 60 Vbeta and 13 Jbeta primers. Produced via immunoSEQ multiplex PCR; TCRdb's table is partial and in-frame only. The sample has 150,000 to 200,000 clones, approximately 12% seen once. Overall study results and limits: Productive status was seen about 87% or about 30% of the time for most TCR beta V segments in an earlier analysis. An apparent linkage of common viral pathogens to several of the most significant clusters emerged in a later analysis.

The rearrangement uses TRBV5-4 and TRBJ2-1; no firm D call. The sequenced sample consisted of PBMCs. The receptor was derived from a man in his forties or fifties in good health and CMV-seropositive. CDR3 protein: CASSLEPSVNEQFF. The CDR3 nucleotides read TGTGCCAGCAGCTTGGAACCGAGCGTGAATGAGCAGTTCTTC. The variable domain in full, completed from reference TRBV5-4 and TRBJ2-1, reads ETGVTQSPTHLIKTRGQQVTLRCSSQSGHNTVSWYQQALGQGPQFIFQYYREEENGRGNFPPRFSGLQFPNYSSELNVNALELDDSALYLCASSLEPSVNEQFFGPGTRLTVL.